This passage covers 3 T cell receptor beta chains from one sample sequenced in a study of blood T cell repertoires in COVID-19. Sequenced by immunoSEQ multiplex PCR; TCRdb stores in-frame clones only, minus some. The sample contains about 330,000 clones, approximately 87% of which appear only once. The sequenced sample consisted of PBMCs or T cells enriched from blood (not recorded which). Receptors were obtained from a woman in her twenties or thirties who had recovered from COVID-19.

This clone was recorded only once. The CDR3 coding sequence is TGTGCCAGCAGCTGGGACAGGGGATCCACTGAAGCTTTCTTT. It codes for CASSWDRGSTEAFF. The genes are TRBV2 and TRBJ1-1, with 10 nucleotides matching TRBD1. Per the germline V gene, CDR1 is SNHLY and CDR2 is FYNNEI. The CDR3 sequence is 14 residues long. V lost 6 bases, J lost 4 bases, and 5 bases stayed unmatched.

This chain uses TRBV12-3 or TRBV12-4 with TRBJ2-5; a weak D match, TRBD2 (6 bases). CDR3 length: 12 residues. V lost 6 bases, J lost 4 bases, and 9 bases lay in between. The CDR3, as DNA: TGTGCCAGCAGACGGGGGAGAGAGACCCAGTACTTC. Amino acid sequence: CASRRGRETQYF.

V gene TRBV5-1 combines with J gene TRBJ2-3; no clear D. The V end lost 7 bases, the J end lost 3 bases, and 12 bases lay between the germline ends. Germline-derived CDR1 and CDR2 are SGHRS and YFSETQ. The CDR3 sequence is 13 residues long. The CDR3 here is CASRLAITDTQYF. CDR3 nucleotide sequence: TGCGCCAGCCGTCTGGCAATTACAGATACGCAGTATTTT.